The rows below give T cell receptor beta chains drawn from one sample of a study of blood T cell repertoires in COVID-19. TCRdb keeps only in-frame clones here, not all; method: immunoSEQ multiplex PCR. The table records under 70,000 clones, roughly 75% of them present only once. Sequenced material: peripheral blood. Receptor source: a human donor in a cohort sampled during active COVID-19. Both conserved end residues are part of each CDR3. Each record gives: J gene, D gene, clone size, V gene, CDR3 protein, CDR3 DNA. A D gene is named only where the DNA matches it firmly. The size field is filled for only some rows; it gives once, few, many or a size class.

TRBJ2-7,NA,few,TRBV7-2,CASSSRLGGPQYF,TGTGCCAGCAGCTCCCGACTAGGAGGCCCTCAGTACTTC
TRBJ1-4,TRBD1,NA,TRBV7-9,CASSLQGAGEKLFF,TGTGCCAGCAGCTTGCAGGGGGCAGGAGAAAAACTGTTTTTT
TRBJ2-7,NA,NA,TRBV3-1/TRBV3-2,CASSQAPSGGRYEQYF,TGTGCCAGCAGCCAAGCCCCCTCTGGGGGGAGGTACGAGCAGTACTTC
TRBJ2-7,NA,NA,TRBV14,CASSQQGNSVEQYF,TGTGCCAGCAGCCAGCAGGGGAATTCGGTCGAGCAGTACTTC
TRBJ1-2,NA,NA,TRBV6-2/TRBV6-3,CASSPGGGYTF,TGTGCCAGCAGCCCCGGTGGTGGCTACACCTTC
TRBJ2-7,TRBD2,NA,TRBV25-1,CASTRGGALHEQYF,TGTGCCAGCACCCGGGGGGGGGCTCTCCACGAGCAGTACTTC
TRBJ1-1,NA,NA,TRBV5-1,CASSLSSTANTEAFF,TGCGCCAGCAGCTTGAGCTCGACAGCCAACACTGAAGCTTTCTTT
TRBJ2-7,NA,NA,TRBV1,CTSSHPDIQGAQPYEQYF,TGCACCAGCAGCCACCCGGACATACAGGGGGCGCAACCCTACGAGCAGTACTTC
TRBJ2-5,NA,NA,TRBV7-2,CASSRPRDYQETQYF,TGTGCCAGCAGTCGACCCCGGGACTACCAAGAGACCCAGTACTTC
TRBJ1-3,TRBD1,NA,TRBV18,CASSPDRVGNTIYF,TGTGCCAGCTCACCGGACAGGGTTGGAAACACCATATATTTT
TRBJ1-6,NA,many,TRBV6-1,CASSERTRYPSPLHF,TGTGCCAGCAGTGAGAGGACTCGGTACCCCTCACCCCTCCACTTT
TRBJ1-5,TRBD1,NA,TRBV28,CASSFMRGLSQPQHF,TGTGCCAGCAGTTTTATGAGGGGGCTTTCTCAGCCCCAGCATTTT
TRBJ1-1,TRBD1,few,TRBV4-2,CASSQANRGLSNTEAFF,TGTGCCAGCAGCCAAGCTAACAGGGGGCTATCGAACACTGAAGCTTTCTTT
TRBJ1-4,TRBD1,NA,TRBV6-2/TRBV6-3,CASSYSIDRAEKLFF,TGTGCCAGCAGTTACTCAATCGACAGGGCCGAAAAACTGTTTTTT
TRBJ1-2,NA,NA,TRBV28,CASSQTGISYGYTF,TGTGCCAGCAGTCAAACAGGGATTTCCTATGGCTACACCTTC
TRBJ2-7,NA,NA,TRBV18,CASSLLRSYEQYF,TGTGCCAGCTCCCTTCTGAGGTCCTACGAGCAGTACTTC
TRBJ1-2,NA,few,TRBV10-1,CASSVTGRYGYTF,TGCGCCAGCAGTGTCACGGGGAGGTATGGCTACACCTTC
TRBJ1-6,NA,NA,TRBV28,CASSLSGVSPLHF,TGTGCCAGCAGTTTATCCGGGGTTTCACCCCTCCACTTT
TRBJ2-1,NA,NA,TRBV28,CASRALGSEQFF,TGTGCCAGCAGGGCCCTGGGGAGCGAGCAGTTCTTC
TRBJ1-5,NA,NA,TRBV10-2,CASSVRGKEPQHF,TGCGCCAGCAGTGTACGGGGGAAAGAGCCCCAGCATTTT
TRBJ2-1,NA,NA,TRBV7-2,CASSFEGLPNNEQFF,TGTGCCAGCAGCTTCGAAGGACTACCCAACAATGAGCAGTTCTTC
TRBJ2-3,NA,NA,TRBV6-5,CASTKGDTQYF,TGTGCCAGCACGAAGGGGGATACGCAGTATTTT
TRBJ1-1,NA,NA,TRBV18,CASSPSPGANTEAFF,TGTGCCAGCTCTCCCAGCCCAGGGGCTAACACTGAAGCTTTCTTT
TRBJ1-2,NA,NA,TRBV12-3/TRBV12-4,CASSLDAVYGYTF,TGTGCCAGCAGTTTAGATGCAGTCTATGGCTACACCTTC
TRBJ1-1,NA,NA,TRBV28,CASCRPGGPLNTEAFF,TGTGCCAGCTGCCGTCCCGGGGGACCTCTGAACACTGAAGCTTTCTTT
TRBJ2-2,TRBD1,NA,TRBV5-1,CASSLRQGSTGELFF,TGCGCCAGCAGCTTACGACAGGGGAGCACCGGGGAGCTGTTTTTT
TRBJ2-7,TRBD1,NA,TRBV9,CASSVGRGLDGFHEQYF,TGTGCCAGCAGCGTCGGCAGGGGGCTAGATGGGTTCCACGAGCAGTACTTC
TRBJ2-1,TRBD2,NA,TRBV6-2/TRBV6-3,CASSSRGRPYNEQFF,TGTGCCAGCAGCTCCCGCGGGAGACCCTACAATGAGCAGTTCTTC
TRBJ2-7,NA,NA,TRBV6-2/TRBV6-3,CASSGDFRTGYEQYF,TGTGCCAGCAGTGGGGACTTTCGCACGGGTTACGAGCAGTACTTC
TRBJ1-2,NA,NA,TRBV29-1,CSVGGDYGYTF,TGCAGCGTTGGGGGCGATTATGGCTACACCTTC
TRBJ2-3,TRBD2,NA,TRBV9,CASSVGGGSLSTDTQYF,TGTGCCAGCAGCGTAGGAGGCGGGAGCCTCAGCACAGATACGCAGTATTTT
TRBJ1-1,TRBD1,NA,TRBV4-1,CASSPDRGRGTEAFF,TGCGCCAGCAGCCCGGACAGGGGCCGCGGCACTGAAGCTTTCTTT